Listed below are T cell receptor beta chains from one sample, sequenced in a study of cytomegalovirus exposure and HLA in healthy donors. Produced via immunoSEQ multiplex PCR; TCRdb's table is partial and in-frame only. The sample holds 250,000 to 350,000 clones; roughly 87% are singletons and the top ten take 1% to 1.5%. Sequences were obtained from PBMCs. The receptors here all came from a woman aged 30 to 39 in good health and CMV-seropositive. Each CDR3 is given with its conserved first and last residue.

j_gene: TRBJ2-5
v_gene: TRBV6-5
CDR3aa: CASRGQGARETQYF

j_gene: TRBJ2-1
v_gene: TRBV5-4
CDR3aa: CASSLDLAGNSYNEQFF

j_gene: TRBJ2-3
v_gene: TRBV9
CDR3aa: CASSAHATADTQYF

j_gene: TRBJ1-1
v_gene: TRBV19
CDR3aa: CASSIALFMNTEAFF

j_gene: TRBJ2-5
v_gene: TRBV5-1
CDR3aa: CASSLAGPMEQETQYF

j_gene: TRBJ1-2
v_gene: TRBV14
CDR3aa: CASSQEIGRGGYTF

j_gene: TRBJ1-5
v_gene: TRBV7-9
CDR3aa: CASSSEGSSNQPQHF

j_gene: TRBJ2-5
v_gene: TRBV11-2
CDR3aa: CASSFRATQYF

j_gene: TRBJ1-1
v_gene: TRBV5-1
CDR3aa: CASSITGQGNTEAFF

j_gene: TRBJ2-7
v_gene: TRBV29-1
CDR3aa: CSVQLFGLAGPSAYEQYF

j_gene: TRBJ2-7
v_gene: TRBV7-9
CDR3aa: CASSPAVAGEYEQYF

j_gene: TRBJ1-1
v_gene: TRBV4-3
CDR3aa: CASSPGTGLIDTEAFF

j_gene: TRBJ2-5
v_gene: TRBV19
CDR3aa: CASSIGQGVSETQYF

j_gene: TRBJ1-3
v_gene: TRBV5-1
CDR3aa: CASSAAGPGLGNTIYF

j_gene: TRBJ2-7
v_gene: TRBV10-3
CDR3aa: CAIRGLAGGGEQYF

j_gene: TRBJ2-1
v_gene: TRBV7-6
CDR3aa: CASSSTTPSYNEQFF

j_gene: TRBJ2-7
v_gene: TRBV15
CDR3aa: CATSASNGRYEQYF

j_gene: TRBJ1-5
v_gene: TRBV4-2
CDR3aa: CASSQQGWGSNQPQHF

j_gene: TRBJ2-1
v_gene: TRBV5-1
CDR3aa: CASIAGGPRGNNEQFF

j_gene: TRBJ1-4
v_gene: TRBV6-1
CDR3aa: CASSEEVRGKLFF

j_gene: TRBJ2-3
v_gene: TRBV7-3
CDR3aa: CASSSGTDTQYF

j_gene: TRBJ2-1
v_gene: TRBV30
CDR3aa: CAWSVLAGGPNEQFF

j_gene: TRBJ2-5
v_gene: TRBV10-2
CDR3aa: CASTEIEWETQYF

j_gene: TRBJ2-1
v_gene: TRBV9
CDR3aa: CASSAGKSSYNEQFF

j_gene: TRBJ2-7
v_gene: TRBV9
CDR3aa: CASSSDGTGVSEQYF

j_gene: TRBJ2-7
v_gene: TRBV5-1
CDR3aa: CASSLGLGASYEQYF

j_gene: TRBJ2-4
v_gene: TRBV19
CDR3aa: CASSLQGGFPYF

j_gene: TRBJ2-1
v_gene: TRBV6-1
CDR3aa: CASSGTVGESNEQFF

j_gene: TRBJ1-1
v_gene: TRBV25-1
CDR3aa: CASISNTGTKAFF

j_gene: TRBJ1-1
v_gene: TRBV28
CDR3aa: CASRDGYRGMNTEAFF

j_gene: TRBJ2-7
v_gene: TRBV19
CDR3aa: CASSIEVIGEQYF

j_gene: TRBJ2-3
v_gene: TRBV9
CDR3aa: CASSSHRTGQISDTQYF

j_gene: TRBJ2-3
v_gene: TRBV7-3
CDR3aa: CASSQGVGQGTDTQYF

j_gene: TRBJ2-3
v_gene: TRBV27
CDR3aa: CASSRTGKPGTDTQYF

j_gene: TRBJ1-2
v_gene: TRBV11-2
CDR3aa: CASSLDTGFKGYTF

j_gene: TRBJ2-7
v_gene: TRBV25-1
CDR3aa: CASSEYIFGGYEQYF

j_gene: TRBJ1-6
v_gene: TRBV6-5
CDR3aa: CASSYSARGYSPLHF

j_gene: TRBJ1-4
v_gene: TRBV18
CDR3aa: CASSTDISNEKLFF

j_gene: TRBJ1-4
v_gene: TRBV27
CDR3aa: CASRTDRPNEKLFF

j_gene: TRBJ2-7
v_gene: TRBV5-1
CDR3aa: CASSLGEGGEQYF

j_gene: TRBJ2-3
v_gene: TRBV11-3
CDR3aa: CASSLDDRHTQYF

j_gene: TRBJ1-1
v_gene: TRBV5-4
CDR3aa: CASSFLPVNTEAFF

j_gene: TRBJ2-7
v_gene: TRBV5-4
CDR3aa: CASSSGTKDEQYF

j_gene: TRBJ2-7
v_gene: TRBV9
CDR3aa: CASSVGSSSYEQYF

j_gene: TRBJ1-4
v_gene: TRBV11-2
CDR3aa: CASSFLTANEKLFF

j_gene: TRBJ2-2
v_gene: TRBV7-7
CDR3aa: CASSPGGANTGELFF

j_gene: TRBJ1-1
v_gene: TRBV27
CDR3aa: CASIALPGRSRNTEAFF

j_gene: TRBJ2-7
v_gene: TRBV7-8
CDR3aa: CASSLAQAGVYEQYF

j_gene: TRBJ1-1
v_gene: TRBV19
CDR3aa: CASRRQADNTEAFF

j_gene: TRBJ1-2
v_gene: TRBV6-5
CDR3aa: CASSYSDNYGYTF

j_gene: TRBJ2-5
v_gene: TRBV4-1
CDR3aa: CASSQEGMGTQETQYF

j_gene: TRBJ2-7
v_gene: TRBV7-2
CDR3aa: CASSLGLAGGTLGQYF

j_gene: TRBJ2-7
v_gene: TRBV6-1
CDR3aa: CASSVDGGGSYEQYF

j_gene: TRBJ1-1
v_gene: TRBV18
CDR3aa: CASSPKTAMNTEAFF

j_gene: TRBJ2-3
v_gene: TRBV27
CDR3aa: CASSFGGRVTDTQYF

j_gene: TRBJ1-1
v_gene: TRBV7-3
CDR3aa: CASSLMGRKSGTGTRGNTEAFF

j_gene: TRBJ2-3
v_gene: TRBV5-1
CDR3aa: CASSGGGDTDTQYF

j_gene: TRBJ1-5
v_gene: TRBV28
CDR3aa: CASRSPTGVNQPQHF